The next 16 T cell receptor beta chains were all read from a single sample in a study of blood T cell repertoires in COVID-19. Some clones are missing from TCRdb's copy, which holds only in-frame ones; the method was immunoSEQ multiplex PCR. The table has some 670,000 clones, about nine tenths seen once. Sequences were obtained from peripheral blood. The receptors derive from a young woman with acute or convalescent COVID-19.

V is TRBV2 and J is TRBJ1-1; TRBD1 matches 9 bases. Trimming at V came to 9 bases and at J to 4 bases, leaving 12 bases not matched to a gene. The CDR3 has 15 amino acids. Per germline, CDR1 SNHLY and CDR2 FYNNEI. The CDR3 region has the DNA TGTGCCAGAGAACCTACAGGGGGCAGGATCACTGAAGCTTTCTTT. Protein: CAREPTGGRITEAFF.

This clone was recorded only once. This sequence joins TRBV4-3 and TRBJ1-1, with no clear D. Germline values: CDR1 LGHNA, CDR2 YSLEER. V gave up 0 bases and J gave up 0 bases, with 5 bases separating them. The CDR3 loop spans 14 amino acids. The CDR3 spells CASSQDPVNTEAFF. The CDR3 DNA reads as TGCGCCAGCAGCCAAGATCCAGTGAACACTGAAGCTTTCTTT.

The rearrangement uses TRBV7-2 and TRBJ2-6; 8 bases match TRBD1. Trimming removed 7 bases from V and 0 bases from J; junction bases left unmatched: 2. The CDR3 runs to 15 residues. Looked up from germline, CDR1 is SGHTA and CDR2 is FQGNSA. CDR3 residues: CASTGQVSGANVLTF. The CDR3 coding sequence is TGTGCCAGCACGGGACAGGTCTCTGGGGCCAACGTCCTGACTTTC. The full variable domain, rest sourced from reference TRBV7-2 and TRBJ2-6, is GAGVSQSPSNKVTEKGKDVELRCDPISGHTALYWYRQSLGQGLEFLIYFQGNSAPDKSGLPSDRFSAERTGGSVSTLTIQRTQQEDSAVYLCASTGQVSGANVLTFGAGSRLTVL.

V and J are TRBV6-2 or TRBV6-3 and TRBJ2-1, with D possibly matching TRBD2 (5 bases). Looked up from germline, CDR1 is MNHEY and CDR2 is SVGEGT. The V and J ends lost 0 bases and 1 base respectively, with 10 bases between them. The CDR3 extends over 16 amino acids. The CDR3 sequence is CASSYSGVGSYNEQFF. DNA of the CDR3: TGTGCCAGCAGTTACTCGGGAGTAGGATCCTACAATGAGCAGTTCTTC.

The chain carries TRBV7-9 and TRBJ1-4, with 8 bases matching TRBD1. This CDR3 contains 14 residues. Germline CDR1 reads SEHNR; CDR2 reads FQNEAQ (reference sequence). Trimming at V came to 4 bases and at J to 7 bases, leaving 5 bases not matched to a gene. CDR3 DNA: TGTGCCAGCAGCTACCTCCAGGGGGCTGAAAAACTGTTTTTT. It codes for CASSYLQGAEKLFF.

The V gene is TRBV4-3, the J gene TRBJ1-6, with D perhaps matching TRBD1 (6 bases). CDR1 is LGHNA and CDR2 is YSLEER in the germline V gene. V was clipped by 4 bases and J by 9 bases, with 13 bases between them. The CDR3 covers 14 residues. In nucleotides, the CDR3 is TGCGCCAGCAGCCTTGGTATACAGGGTTCACCCCTCCACTTT. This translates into CASSLGIQGSPLHF.

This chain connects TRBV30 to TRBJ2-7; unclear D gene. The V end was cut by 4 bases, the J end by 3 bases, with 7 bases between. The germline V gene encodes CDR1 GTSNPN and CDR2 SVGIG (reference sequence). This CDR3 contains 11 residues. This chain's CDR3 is CAWKISYEQYF. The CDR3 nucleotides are TGTGCCTGGAAAATCAGCTACGAGCAGTACTTC.

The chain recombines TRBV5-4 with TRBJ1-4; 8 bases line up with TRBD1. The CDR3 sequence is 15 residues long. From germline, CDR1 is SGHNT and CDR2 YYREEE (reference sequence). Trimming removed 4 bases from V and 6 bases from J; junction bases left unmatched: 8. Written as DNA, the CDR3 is TGTGCCAGCAGCCGGACAGGGCTAAGGGATGAAAAACTGTTTTTT. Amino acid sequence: CASSRTGLRDEKLFF.

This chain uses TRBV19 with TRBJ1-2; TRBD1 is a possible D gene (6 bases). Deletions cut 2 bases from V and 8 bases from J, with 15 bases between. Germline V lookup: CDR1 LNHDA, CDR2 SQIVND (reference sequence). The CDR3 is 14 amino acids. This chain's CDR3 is CASSIQQGLRGYTF. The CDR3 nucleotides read TGTGCCAGTAGTATACAACAGGGTCTAAGGGGCTACACCTTC.

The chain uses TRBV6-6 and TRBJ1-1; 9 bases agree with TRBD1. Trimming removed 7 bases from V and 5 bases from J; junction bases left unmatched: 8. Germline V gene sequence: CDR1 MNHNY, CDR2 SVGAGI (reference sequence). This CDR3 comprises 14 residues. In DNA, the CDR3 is TGTGCCAGCACCTGGGGGGACAGGGAAACTGAAGCTTTCTTT. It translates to CASTWGDRETEAFF.

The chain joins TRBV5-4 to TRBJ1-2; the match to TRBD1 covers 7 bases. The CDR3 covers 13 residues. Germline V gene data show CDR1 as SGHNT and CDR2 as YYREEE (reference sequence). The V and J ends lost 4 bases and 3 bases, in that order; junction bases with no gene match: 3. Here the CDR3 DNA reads TGTGCCAGCAGCCCCGACAGGGACTATGGCTACACCTTC. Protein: CASSPDRDYGYTF.

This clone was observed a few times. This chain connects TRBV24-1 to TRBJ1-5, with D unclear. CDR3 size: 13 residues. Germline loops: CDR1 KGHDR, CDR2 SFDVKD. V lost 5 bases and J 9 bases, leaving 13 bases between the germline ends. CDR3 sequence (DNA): TGTGCCACCAGTGCGACAAGAAGTGGGCCCCAGCATTTT. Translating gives CATSATRSGPQHF.

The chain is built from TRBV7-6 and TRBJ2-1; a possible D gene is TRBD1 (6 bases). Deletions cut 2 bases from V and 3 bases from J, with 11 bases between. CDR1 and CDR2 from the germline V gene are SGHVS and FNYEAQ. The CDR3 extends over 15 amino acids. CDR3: CASSLSAGVYNEQFF. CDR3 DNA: TGTGCCAGCAGCTTATCTGCAGGGGTCTACAATGAGCAGTTCTTC.

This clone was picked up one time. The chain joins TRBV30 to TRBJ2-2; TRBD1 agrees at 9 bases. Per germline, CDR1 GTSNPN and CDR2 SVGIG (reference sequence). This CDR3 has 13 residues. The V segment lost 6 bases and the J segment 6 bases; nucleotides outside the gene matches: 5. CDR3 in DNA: TGTGCCTGCCGGGGGACAGGGCCCGGGGAGCTGTTTTTT. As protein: CACRGTGPGELFF.

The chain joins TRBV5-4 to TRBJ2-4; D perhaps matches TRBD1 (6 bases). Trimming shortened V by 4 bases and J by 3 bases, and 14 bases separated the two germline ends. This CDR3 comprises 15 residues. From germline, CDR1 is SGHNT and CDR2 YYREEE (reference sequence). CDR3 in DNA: TGTGCCAGCAGCCGCGTGGGGGCGGGCAAAAACATTCAGTACTTC. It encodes CASSRVGAGKNIQYF.

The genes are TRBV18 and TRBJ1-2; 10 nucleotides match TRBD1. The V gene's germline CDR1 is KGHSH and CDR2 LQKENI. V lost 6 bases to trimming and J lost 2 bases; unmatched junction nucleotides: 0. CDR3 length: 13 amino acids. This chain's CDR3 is CASSTGGNYGYTF. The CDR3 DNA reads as TGTGCCAGCTCGACAGGGGGCAACTATGGCTACACCTTC.